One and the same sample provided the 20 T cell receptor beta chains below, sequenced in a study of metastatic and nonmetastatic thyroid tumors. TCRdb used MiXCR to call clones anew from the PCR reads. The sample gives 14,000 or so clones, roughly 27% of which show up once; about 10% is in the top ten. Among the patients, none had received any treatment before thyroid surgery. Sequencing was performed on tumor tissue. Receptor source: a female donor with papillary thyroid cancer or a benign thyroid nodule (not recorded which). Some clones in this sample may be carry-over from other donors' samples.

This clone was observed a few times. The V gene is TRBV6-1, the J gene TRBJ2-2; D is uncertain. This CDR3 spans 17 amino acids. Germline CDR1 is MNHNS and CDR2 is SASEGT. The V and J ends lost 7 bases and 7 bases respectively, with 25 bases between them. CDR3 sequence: CASKSLKSLGLSGELFF. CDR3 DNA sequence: TGTGCCAGCAAAAGCCTTAAGTCTCTTGGGCTCAGCGGGGAGCTGTTTTTT.

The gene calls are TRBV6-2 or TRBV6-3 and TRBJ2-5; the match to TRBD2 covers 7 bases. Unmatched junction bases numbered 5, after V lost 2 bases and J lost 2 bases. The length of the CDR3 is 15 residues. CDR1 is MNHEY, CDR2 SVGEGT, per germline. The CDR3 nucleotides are TGTGCCAGCAGTTACGGGCTAGCGGAACAAGAGACCCAGTACTTC. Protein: CASSYGLAEQETQYF.

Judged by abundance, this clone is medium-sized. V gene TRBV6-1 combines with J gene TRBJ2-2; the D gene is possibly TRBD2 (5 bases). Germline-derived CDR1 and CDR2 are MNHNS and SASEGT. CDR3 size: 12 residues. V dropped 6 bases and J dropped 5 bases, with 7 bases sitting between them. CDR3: CASSRGTGELFF. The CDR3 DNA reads TGTGCCAGCAGCAGAGGGACCGGGGAGCTGTTTTTT.

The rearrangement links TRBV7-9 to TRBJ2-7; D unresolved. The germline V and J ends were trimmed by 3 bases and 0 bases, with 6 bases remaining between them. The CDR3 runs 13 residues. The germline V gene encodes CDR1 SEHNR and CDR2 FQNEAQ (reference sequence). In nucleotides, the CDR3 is TGTGCCAGCAGCTTCGGTTCCTCCTACGAGCAGTACTTC. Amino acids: CASSFGSSYEQYF.

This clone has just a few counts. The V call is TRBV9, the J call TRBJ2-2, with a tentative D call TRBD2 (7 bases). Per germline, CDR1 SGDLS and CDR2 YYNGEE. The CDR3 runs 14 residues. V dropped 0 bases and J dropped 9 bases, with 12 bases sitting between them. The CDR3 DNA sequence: TGTGCCAGCAGCGTAGAGGTCGGGGGGCGGGAGCTGTTTTTT. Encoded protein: CASSVEVGGRELFF.

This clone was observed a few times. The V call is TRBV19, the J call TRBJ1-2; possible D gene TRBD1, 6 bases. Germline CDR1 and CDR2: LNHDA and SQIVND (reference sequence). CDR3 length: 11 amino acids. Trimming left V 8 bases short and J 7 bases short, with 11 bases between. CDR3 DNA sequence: TGTGCCAGTGAAACAGGGTCTGGCTACACCTTC. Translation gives CASETGSGYTF.

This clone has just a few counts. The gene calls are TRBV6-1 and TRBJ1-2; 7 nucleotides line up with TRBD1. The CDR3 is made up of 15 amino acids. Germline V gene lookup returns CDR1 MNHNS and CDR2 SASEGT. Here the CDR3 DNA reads TGTGAAAGCAGAGTCGGGACAGCCGATTCCTATGGCTACACCTTC. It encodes CESRVGTADSYGYTF.

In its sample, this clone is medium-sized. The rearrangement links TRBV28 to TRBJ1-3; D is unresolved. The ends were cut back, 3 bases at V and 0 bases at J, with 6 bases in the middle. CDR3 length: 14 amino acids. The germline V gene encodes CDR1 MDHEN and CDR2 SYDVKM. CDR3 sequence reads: CASSFWRSGNTIYF. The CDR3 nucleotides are TGTGCCAGCAGTTTTTGGCGCTCTGGAAACACCATATATTTT.

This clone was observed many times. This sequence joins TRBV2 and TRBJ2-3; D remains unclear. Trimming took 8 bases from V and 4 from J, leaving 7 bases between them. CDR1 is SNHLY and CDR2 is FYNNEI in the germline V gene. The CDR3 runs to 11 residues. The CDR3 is CASGRSDTQYF. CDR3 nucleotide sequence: TGTGCCAGCGGAAGATCAGATACGCAGTATTTT.

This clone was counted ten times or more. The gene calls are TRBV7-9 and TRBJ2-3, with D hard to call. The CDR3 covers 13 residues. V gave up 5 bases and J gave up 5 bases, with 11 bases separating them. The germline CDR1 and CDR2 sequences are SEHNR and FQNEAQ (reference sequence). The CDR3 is CASSPIVKDTQYF. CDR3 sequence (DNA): TGTGCCAGCAGCCCCATAGTAAAAGATACGCAGTATTTT.

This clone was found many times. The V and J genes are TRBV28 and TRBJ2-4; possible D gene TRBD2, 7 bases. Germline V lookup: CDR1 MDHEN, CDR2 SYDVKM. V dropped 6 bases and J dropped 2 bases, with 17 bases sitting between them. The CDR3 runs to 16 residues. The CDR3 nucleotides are TGTGCCAGCAGCCTGGGGGGGCCCCCCCCCAAAAACATTCAGTACTTC. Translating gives CASSLGGPPPKNIQYF.

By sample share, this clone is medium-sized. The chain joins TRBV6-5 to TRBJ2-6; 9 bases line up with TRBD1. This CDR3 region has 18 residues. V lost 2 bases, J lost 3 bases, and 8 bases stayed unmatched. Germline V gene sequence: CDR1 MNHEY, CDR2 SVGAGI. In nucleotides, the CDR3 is TGTGCCAGCAGTTACAGGGGACAGGGAGCGATTGGGGCCAACGTCCTGACTTTC. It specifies CASSYRGQGAIGANVLTF.

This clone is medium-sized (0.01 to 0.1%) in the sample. As DNA, the CDR3 is TGCAGTGCGAATGCCGTGGGGGTCGGTTACGAGCAGTACTTC. This encodes CSANAVGVGYEQYF. The chain recombines TRBV20-1 with TRBJ2-7, with D perhaps matching TRBD1 or TRBD2 (5 bases each). CDR3 size: 14 residues. V shed 6 bases and J shed 4 bases, with 19 bases lying between them. CDR1 and CDR2 from the germline V gene are DFQATT and SNEGSKA (reference sequence).

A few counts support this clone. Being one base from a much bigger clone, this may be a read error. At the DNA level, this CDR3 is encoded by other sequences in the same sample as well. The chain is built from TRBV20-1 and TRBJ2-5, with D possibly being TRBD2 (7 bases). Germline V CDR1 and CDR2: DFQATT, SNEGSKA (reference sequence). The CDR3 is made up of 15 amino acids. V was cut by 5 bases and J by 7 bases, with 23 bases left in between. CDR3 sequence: CSAPLASGRGGTQYF. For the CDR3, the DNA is TGCAGTGCTCCCCTGGCTAGCGGTAGGGGGGGGACCCAGTACTTC.

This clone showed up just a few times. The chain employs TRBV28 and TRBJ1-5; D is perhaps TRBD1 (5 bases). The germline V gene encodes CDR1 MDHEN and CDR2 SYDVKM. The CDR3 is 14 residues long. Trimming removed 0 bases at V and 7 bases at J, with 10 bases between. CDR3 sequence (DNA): TGTGCCAGCAGTTTATGTGGGGGAGTCCAGCCCCAGCATTTT. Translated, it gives CASSLCGGVQPQHF.

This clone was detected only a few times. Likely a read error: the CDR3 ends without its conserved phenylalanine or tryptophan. The CDR3 loop reads CASSLTRDRGLGNQYL. DNA for the CDR3: TGTGCCAGCAGCCTAACCCGGGACAGGGGGCTAGGGAACCAGTACTTA. The rearrangement links TRBV6-1 to TRBJ2-5, with 12 bases lining up with TRBD1. Looked up from germline, CDR1 is MNHNS and CDR2 is SASEGT. Trimming cost V 6 bases and J 10 bases; bases outside gene matches: 15. This CDR3 is built from 16 residues.

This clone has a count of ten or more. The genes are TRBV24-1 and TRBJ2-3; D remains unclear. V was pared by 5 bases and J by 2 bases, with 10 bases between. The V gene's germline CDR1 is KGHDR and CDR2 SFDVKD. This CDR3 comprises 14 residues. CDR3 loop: CATSGARDTDTQYF. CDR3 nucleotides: TGTGCCACCAGTGGGGCTAGAGACACAGATACGCAGTATTTT.

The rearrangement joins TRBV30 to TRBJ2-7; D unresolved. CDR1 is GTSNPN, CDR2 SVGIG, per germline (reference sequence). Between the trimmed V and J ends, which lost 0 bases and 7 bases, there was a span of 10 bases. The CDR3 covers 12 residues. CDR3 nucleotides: TGTGCCTGGAGTGTACCGTTGGGGGAGCAGTACTTC. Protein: CAWSVPLGEQYF.

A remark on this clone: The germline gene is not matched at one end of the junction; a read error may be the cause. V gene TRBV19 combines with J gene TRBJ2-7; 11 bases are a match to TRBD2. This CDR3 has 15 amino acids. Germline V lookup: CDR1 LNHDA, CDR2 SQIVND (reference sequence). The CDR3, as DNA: TGTGCCAGTAGTGAAGGGACTAGCGGAGCCTATGAGCAGTACTTC. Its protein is CASSEGTSGAYEQYF.

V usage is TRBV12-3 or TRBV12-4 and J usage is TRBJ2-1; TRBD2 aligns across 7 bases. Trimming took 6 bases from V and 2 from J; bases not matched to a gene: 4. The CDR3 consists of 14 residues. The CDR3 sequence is CASSLGLTYNEQFF. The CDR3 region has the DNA TGTGCCAGCAGCCTGGGACTAACCTACAATGAGCAGTTCTTC.